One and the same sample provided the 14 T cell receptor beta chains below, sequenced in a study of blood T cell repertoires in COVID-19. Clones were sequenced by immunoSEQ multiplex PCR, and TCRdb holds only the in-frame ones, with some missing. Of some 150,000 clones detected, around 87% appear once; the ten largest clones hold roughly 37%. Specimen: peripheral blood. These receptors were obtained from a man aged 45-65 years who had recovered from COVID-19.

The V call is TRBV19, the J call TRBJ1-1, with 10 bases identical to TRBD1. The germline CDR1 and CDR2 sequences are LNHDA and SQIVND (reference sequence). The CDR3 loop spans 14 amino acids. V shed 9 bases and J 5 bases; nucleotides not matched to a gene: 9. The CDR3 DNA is TGTGCCAGCCTACGGACAGGGGGATTTACTGAAGCTTTCTTT. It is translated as CASLRTGGFTEAFF.

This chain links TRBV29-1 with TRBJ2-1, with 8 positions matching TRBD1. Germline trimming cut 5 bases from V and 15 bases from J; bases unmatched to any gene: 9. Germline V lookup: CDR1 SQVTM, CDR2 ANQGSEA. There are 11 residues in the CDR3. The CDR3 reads CSVTQGDSGFF. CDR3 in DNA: TGCAGCGTTACACAGGGGGATAGTGGGTTCTTC.

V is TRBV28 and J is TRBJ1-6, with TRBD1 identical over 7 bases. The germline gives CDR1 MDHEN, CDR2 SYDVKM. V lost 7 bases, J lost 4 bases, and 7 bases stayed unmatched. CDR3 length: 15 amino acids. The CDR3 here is CASNQGGSYNSPLHF. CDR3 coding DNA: TGTGCCAGCAACCAGGGGGGTAGTTATAATTCACCCCTCCACTTT.

CDR3 in DNA: TGTGCCAGCAGCAAAGGAGACAGGGGGTATGGCTACACCTTC. It translates to CASSKGDRGYGYTF. The V call is TRBV21-1, the J call TRBJ1-2; whether TRBD1, the table's D call, matches the DNA was not checked. TRBV21-1 is a pseudogene locus. The CDR3 runs 14 residues.

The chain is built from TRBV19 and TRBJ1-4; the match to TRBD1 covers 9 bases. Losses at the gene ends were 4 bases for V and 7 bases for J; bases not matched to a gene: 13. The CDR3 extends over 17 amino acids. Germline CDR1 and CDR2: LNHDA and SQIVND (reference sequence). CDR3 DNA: TGTGCCAGTAGTACCACTGCCCGCAGGACAGGGGTTGAAAAACTGTTTTTT. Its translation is CASSTTARRTGVEKLFF.

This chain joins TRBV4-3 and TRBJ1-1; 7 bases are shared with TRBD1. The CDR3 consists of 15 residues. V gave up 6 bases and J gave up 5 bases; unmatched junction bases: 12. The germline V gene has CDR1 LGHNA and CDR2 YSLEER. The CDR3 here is CASRSEQGSKTEAFF. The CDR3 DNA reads TGCGCCAGCAGGAGCGAACAGGGGAGTAAGACTGAAGCTTTCTTT.

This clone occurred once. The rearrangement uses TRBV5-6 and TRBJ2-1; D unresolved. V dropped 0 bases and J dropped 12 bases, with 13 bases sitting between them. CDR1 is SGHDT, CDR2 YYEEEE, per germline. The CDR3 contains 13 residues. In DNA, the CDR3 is TGTGCCAGCAGCTTGGACCCACCGGGTGGGCAGTTCTTC. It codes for CASSLDPPGGQFF. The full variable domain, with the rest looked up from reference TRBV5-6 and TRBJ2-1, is DAGVTQSPTHLIKTRGQQVTLRCSPKSGHDTVSWYQQALGQGPQFIFQYYEEEERQRGNFPDRFSGHQFPNYSSELNVNALLLGDSALYLCASSLDPPGGQFFGPGTRLTVL.

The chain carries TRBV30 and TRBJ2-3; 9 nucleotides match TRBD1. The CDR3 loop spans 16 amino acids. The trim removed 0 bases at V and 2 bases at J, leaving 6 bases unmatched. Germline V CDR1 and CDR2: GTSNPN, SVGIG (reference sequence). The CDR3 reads CAWSVGTGTYTDTQYF. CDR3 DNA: TGTGCCTGGAGTGTCGGGACAGGGACATACACAGATACGCAGTATTTT. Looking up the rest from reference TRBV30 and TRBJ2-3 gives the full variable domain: SQTIHQWPATLVQPVGSPLSLECTVEGTSNPNLYWYRQAAGRGLQLLFYSVGIGQISSEVPQNLSASRPQDRQFILSSKKLLLSDSGFYLCAWSVGTGTYTDTQYFGPGTRLTVL.

CDR3: CASSENEAVNTEAFF. CDR3 nucleotides: TGTGCCAGCAGTGAAAATGAGGCAGTGAACACTGAAGCTTTCTTT. The chain employs TRBV2 and TRBJ1-1, with D hard to call. Germline CDR1 SNHLY, CDR2 FYNNEI. Trimming cost V 2 bases and J 0 bases, with 10 bases left between them. This CDR3 contains 15 residues.

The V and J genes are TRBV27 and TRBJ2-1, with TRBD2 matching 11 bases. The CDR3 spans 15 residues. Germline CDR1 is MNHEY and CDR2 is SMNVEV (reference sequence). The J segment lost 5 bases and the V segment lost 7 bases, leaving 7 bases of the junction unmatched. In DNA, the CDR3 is TGTGCCAGCACCCCCGGGACTAGCGGCAACAATGAGCAGTTCTTC. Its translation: CASTPGTSGNNEQFF.

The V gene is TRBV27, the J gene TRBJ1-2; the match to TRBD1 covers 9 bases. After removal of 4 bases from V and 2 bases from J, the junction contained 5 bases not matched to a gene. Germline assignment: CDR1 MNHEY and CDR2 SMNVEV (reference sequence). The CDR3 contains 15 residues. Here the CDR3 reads CASSSRDRVNYGYTF. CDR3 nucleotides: TGTGCCAGCAGTTCCCGGGACAGGGTGAACTATGGCTACACCTTC.

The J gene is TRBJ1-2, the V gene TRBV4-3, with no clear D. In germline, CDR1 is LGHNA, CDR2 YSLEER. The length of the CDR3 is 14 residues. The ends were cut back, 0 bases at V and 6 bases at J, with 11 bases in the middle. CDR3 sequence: CASSQDPRPHGYTF. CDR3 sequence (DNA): TGCGCCAGCAGCCAAGATCCCAGGCCTCATGGCTACACCTTC.

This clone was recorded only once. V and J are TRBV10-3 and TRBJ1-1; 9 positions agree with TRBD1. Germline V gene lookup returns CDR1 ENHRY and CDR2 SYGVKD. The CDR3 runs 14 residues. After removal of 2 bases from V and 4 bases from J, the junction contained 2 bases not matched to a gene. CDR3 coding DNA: TGTGCCATCAGTGAGATGGACAGGGGCACTGAAGCTTTCTTT. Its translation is CAISEMDRGTEAFF.

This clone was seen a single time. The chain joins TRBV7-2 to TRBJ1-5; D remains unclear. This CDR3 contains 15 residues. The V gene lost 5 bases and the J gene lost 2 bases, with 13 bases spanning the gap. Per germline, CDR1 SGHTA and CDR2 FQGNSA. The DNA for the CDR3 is TGTGCCAGCAGCATACAGAGTATGGGCAATCAGCCCCAGCATTTT. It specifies CASSIQSMGNQPQHF.